This T cell receptor beta chain comes out of a study of blood T cell repertoires in COVID-19 (dated by TCRdb to about 2020). With regard to the full study: Collaborator samples came from the United States, Italy and Spain and covered acute and convalescent phases of COVID-19. Nearly every sample came with metadata listing a de-identified subject ID, COVID-19 status, age in years and sex. A freely available public database, intended as a resource for researchers studying the immune response to SARS-CoV-2, is where the repertoires were released. Where HLA class I and class II types were available, the types were taken from metadata supplied by the sample provider, not from assay-based typing. The samples were drawn from two sources: the first 160 participants of the ongoing ImmuneRACE study, and 1,200 or so subjects contributed by 6 global collaborators. Deeply sampled blood TCRbeta repertoires from subjects exposed to, actively infected with, or recovered from COVID-19 were included in the dataset. The prospective study material was composed of cDNA or gDNA derived from T cells, B-cell-depleted T cells, or PBMCs.

In Seattle, one collaborating source enrolled patients while the infection was active and tracked those patients longitudinally over the course of disease. Collaborating institutions collected whole blood in K2EDTA tubes following their own protocols. For TCRbeta analysis, collaborators shipped samples in one of three forms: frozen whole blood, isolated PBMCs, or DNA extracted from either of those sample types. From cysteine to phenylalanine, the CDR3 is 14 amino acids long. Only the CDR3 DNA stays, 42 bases, in frame from base 1. CDR1 ENHRY and CDR2 SYGVKD are derived from the germline V gene. V is clipped by 11 bases and J by 0 bases, and the sequence between their germline boundaries is 14 bases long. This clone was recorded once. What this receptor recognizes is not known. No base quality values were provided; no much bigger clone lies one nucleotide off. TCRbeta CDR3 regions were amplified from genomic DNA using the immunoSEQ Assay, a bias-controlled multiplex PCR. The paper's processing steps were these. The number of nucleated cells in each sample was estimated by amplification of reference gene primers within the assay. Sequence reads were collapsed and filtered to measure the absolute abundance of every unique TCRbeta CDR3 rearrangement. Productive Simpson clonality was computed per sample as the square root of Simpson's diversity index over productive rearrangements. As stored in TCRdb, this immuneACCESS dataset retains in-frame rearrangements with V and J assigned. A fraction of the clones does not appear; measured against another copy, unresolved V genes explain less than half of the discrepancy, and the remainder lacks a known reason. That table furnishes V, J and clone size, whereas the DNA furnished D and trimming. The sample table records approximately 210,000 clones; 80% to 85% of these occur just once. The leading ten clones occupy 8% to 11% of the sample.

On the study overall, not on this receptor specifically: The amount of clinical and demographic metadata varied by source and participant and was provided uncurated.

The rearrangement joined TRBV10-3 to TRBJ1-5; a confident D gene designation cannot be given. The sequenced sample was peripheral blood. This sequence originates from a woman of 80 years or more with COVID-19, enrolled during active disease. This receptor carries the CDR3 CAAAAGTSNQPQHF. The nucleotides read TGTGCCGCCGCTGCGGGCACTAGCAATCAGCCCCAGCATTTT.